These T cell receptor beta chains were read from a single sample in a study of T cells after yellow fever vaccination. Each CDR3 protein is one row after TCRdb ran MiXCR on the 5' RACE reads. The sample has 350,000 to 450,000 distinct CDR3 sequences, around a sixth seen once. This specimen consisted of PBMCs, obtained before the yellow fever booster vaccination. These receptors were taken from a man between 18 and 29 years old who received the YFV17D yellow fever vaccine. The CDR3 runs from the conserved cysteine through the conserved F or W. D genes are given only for firm matches. Clone size is stated in some rows and not others, as once, few, many or a class when expanded.

D gene	V gene	J gene	clone size	CDR3 protein	CDR3 DNA
.	TRBV7-3	TRBJ2-1	few	CASSPARGDYNEQFF	TGTGCCAGCAGCCCCGCACGTGGGGATTACAATGAGCAGTTCTTC
.	TRBV4-1	TRBJ2-5	.	CASRQATEETQYF	TGCGCCAGCAGGCAGGCCACGGAAGAGACCCAGTACTTC
TRBD2	TRBV27	TRBJ2-1	few	CASSQAGVSYNEQFF	TGTGCCAGCAGCCAAGCGGGGGTGTCCTACAATGAGCAGTTCTTC
TRBD1	TRBV12-3/TRBV12-4	TRBJ2-1	.	CASSLRDRNYNEQFF	TGTGCCAGCTCTCTACGGGACAGGAATTACAATGAGCAGTTCTTC
.	TRBV29-1	TRBJ1-1	.	CSVDFPGKVAEAFF	TGCAGCGTTGATTTTCCAGGGAAGGTGGCTGAAGCTTTCTTT
TRBD1	TRBV28	TRBJ1-2	.	CASSLSNRGGYTF	TGTGCCAGCAGTTTATCAAACAGGGGTGGCTACACCTTC
TRBD1	TRBV25-1	TRBJ1-2	.	CASSASRTGLYGYTF	TGTGCCAGCAGTGCGTCCCGGACAGGCCTCTATGGCTACACCTTC
.	TRBV13	TRBJ2-1	few	CASSLVDIRNEQFF	TGTGCCAGCAGCTTAGTCGATATACGCAATGAGCAGTTCTTC
.	TRBV18	TRBJ2-1	once	CASSPLDGNEQFF	TGTGCCAGCTCACCATTGGACGGGAATGAGCAGTTCTTC
TRBD1	TRBV5-1	TRBJ2-5	.	CASSLVGQGRETQYF	TGCGCCAGCAGCTTGGTAGGACAGGGGAGAGAGACCCAGTACTTC
.	TRBV7-2	TRBJ1-6	.	CASSLATGLNSPLHF	TGTGCCAGCAGCTTAGCTACAGGGCTAAATTCACCCCTCCACTTT
.	TRBV5-1	TRBJ1-2	few	CASSSGGGRSYGYTF	TGCGCCAGCAGCTCCGGAGGGGGACGGTCCTATGGCTACACCTTC
.	TRBV11-2	TRBJ2-3	.	CASSLYGGADTQYF	TGTGCCAGCAGCTTATACGGGGGTGCAGATACGCAGTATTTT
.	TRBV4-3	TRBJ1-4	.	CASSLDGATNEKLFF	TGCGCCAGCAGCTTAGACGGTGCAACTAATGAAAAACTGTTTTTT
TRBD1	TRBV7-2	TRBJ1-5	few	CASSLAGQGSEPQHF	TGTGCCAGCAGCTTAGCTGGACAGGGTAGCGAGCCCCAGCATTTT
TRBD1	TRBV7-9	TRBJ2-1	.	CASSLRDRGRNEQFF	TGTGCCAGCAGCTTGAGGGACAGGGGTAGGAATGAGCAGTTCTTC
.	TRBV6-1	TRBJ2-5	.	CASSARGSETQYF	TGTGCCAGCAGTGCACGGGGCTCAGAGACCCAGTACTTC
.	TRBV6-5	TRBJ1-6	.	CASSYIGVVVSPLHF	TGTGCCAGCAGTTACATCGGGGTCGTGGTTTCACCCCTCCACTTT
TRBD2	TRBV15	TRBJ2-1	few	CATSRVGTSGYNEQFF	TGTGCCACCAGCAGAGTAGGGACTAGCGGGTACAATGAGCAGTTCTTC
.	TRBV6-5	TRBJ2-7	few	CASGRRQGYEQYF	TGTGCCAGCGGAAGACGCCAGGGCTACGAGCAGTACTTC
TRBD2	TRBV7-2	TRBJ2-3	few	CASSLGVARGATDTQYF	TGTGCCAGCAGCTTAGGGGTCGCGCGGGGGGCCACAGATACGCAGTATTTT
.	TRBV5-1	TRBJ1-2	.	CASSLVSGDYGYTF	TGCGCCAGCAGCTTGGTCTCGGGGGACTATGGCTACACCTTC
TRBD2	TRBV4-2	TRBJ2-1	many	CASSQGASGGYEQFF	TGTGCCAGCAGCCAAGGAGCTAGCGGGGGTTATGAGCAGTTCTTC
TRBD2	TRBV5-1	TRBJ2-1	.	CASSLVRSGGSYNEQFF	TGCGCCAGCAGCTTGGTTAGGTCGGGGGGCTCCTACAATGAGCAGTTCTTC
.	TRBV5-1	TRBJ2-3	.	CASSFLPGSTDTQYF	TGCGCCAGCAGCTTCCTCCCCGGGAGCACAGATACGCAGTATTTT
.	TRBV5-1	TRBJ1-2	.	CASSTGTKGDGYTF	TGCGCCAGCAGCACGGGGACAAAGGGGGATGGCTACACCTTC
TRBD2	TRBV20-1	TRBJ2-1	.	CSARVTSGESSYNEQFF	TGCAGTGCTAGAGTCACTAGCGGGGAGAGCTCCTACAATGAGCAGTTCTTC
.	TRBV18	TRBJ1-1	many	CASSRQENTEAFF	TGTGCCAGCAGCCGCCAGGAGAACACTGAAGCTTTCTTT
.	TRBV20-1	TRBJ1-5	many	CSARVRGRGGNQPQHF	TGCAGTGCTAGAGTCCGAGGCAGGGGTGGCAATCAGCCCCAGCATTTT
TRBD1	TRBV20-1	TRBJ2-3	.	CSARVGGAWTDTQYF	TGCAGTGCTAGGGTAGGGGGCGCCTGGACAGATACGCAGTATTTT
TRBD2	TRBV12-3/TRBV12-4	TRBJ2-1	many	CASSPRAGGLMNEQFF	TGTGCCAGCAGTCCCCGGGCGGGGGGGCTTATGAATGAGCAGTTCTTC
.	TRBV10-2	TRBJ1-2	few	CASSESIGGYTF	TGCGCCAGCAGTGAGTCGATCGGCGGCTACACCTTC
.	TRBV18	TRBJ1-2	.	CASSPAGDNYGYTF	TGTGCCAGCTCCCCAGCAGGGGATAACTATGGCTACACCTTC
.	TRBV12-3/TRBV12-4	TRBJ1-1	many	CASSSGWTEAFF	TGTGCCAGCAGCTCGGGGTGGACTGAAGCTTTCTTT
TRBD2	TRBV20-1	TRBJ2-5	few	CSAAAGGFQETQYF	TGCAGTGCTGCAGCGGGGGGGTTCCAAGAGACCCAGTACTTC
.	TRBV7-2	TRBJ2-1	.	CAIISGTGYNEQFF	TGTGCCATCATTTCCGGGACTGGCTACAATGAGCAGTTCTTC
.	TRBV4-3	TRBJ1-1	.	CASSQARPRKNTEAFF	TGCGCCAGCAGCCAAGCCCGCCCCCGGAAGAACACTGAAGCTTTCTTT
.	TRBV7-2	TRBJ1-1	few	CASSLAIGIATEAFF	TGTGCCAGCAGCTTAGCTATAGGAATTGCCACTGAAGCTTTCTTT
TRBD2	TRBV4-2	TRBJ2-5	.	CASSQGTLAGGSETQYF	TGTGCCAGCAGCCAAGGAACCCTAGCGGGGGGCTCAGAGACCCAGTACTTC
TRBD1	TRBV12-3/TRBV12-4	TRBJ1-5	.	CASSPWDSNQPQHF	TGTGCCAGCAGTCCGTGGGACAGTAATCAGCCCCAGCATTTT
TRBD1	TRBV7-2	TRBJ1-6	.	CASSSGTASSYNSPLHF	TGTGCCAGCAGCTCCGGGACAGCCAGCTCCTATAATTCACCCCTCCACTTT
TRBD1	TRBV12-3/TRBV12-4	TRBJ1-1	many	CASRTYDITGAKYGAFF	TGTGCCAGCCGAACCTACGACATTACAGGGGCAAAATATGGAGCTTTCTTT
TRBD2	TRBV28	TRBJ2-1	.	CASSSRGFSYNEQFF	TGTGCCAGCAGTTCGCGGGGGTTCTCCTACAATGAGCAGTTCTTC
.	TRBV4-1	TRBJ2-2	few	CASSKVTGELFF	TGCGCCAGCAGTAAGGTCACCGGGGAGCTGTTTTTT
.	TRBV12-3/TRBV12-4	TRBJ2-2	.	CASSFFPAGELFF	TGTGCCAGCAGTTTCTTTCCTGCCGGGGAGCTGTTTTTT
.	TRBV7-9	TRBJ2-5	few	CASSLEPGAGETQYF	TGTGCCAGCAGCTTAGAACCGGGGGCCGGGGAGACCCAGTACTTC
TRBD1	TRBV7-3	TRBJ2-1	.	CASSPGTGDEQFF	TGTGCCAGCAGCCCGGGGACAGGGGATGAGCAGTTCTTC
.	TRBV6-4	TRBJ1-1	.	CASSDPTRAQGPESTEAFF	TGTGCCAGCAGTGACCCCACCCGGGCGCAGGGCCCTGAGAGCACTGAAGCTTTCTTT
.	TRBV27	TRBJ1-1	few	CASSFKTQGTLNTEAFF	TGTGCCAGCAGTTTCAAAACACAGGGAACCCTGAACACTGAAGCTTTCTTT
.	TRBV12-3/TRBV12-4	TRBJ1-1	.	CASSFLPGDTEAFF	TGTGCCAGCAGTTTCTTGCCAGGGGACACTGAAGCTTTCTTT
TRBD1	TRBV10-1	TRBJ2-3	.	CASSEARQGITDTQYF	TGCGCCAGCAGTGAGGCCCGACAGGGGATCACAGATACGCAGTATTTT
TRBD2	TRBV20-1	TRBJ2-3	.	CATGLAGGDTQYF	TGCGCCACGGGACTAGCGGGAGGAGATACGCAGTATTTT
TRBD1	TRBV5-1	TRBJ2-3	few	CASSWTGGTDTQYF	TGCGCCAGCAGCTGGACAGGGGGCACAGATACGCAGTATTTT
.	TRBV6-6	TRBJ1-1	few	CASSYGAGKPEAFF	TGTGCCAGCAGTTACGGCGCGGGGAAGCCTGAAGCTTTCTTT
TRBD2	TRBV7-9	TRBJ2-7	.	CASSSPAGDHYEQYF	TGTGCCAGCAGCAGCCCAGCGGGGGACCATTACGAGCAGTACTTC
.	TRBV7-3	TRBJ2-3	.	CASSSSPSLQYF	TGTGCCAGCAGCTCAAGTCCCTCTCTGCAGTATTTT